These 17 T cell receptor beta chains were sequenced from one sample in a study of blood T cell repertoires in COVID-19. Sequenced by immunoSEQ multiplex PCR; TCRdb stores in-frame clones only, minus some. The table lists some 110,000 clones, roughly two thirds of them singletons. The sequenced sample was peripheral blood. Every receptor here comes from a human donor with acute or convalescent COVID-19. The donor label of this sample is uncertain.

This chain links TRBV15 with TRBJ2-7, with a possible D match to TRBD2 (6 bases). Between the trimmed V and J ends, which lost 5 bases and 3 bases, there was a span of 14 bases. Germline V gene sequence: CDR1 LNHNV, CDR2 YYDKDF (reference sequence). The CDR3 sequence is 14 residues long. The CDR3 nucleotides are TGTGCCACCAGCCTTAGCGGTGGCAGCTACGAGCAGTACTTC. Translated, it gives CATSLSGGSYEQYF. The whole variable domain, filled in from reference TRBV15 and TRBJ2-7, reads DAMVIQNPRYQVTQFGKPVTLSCSQTLNHNVMYWYQQKSSQAPKLLFHYYDKDFNNEADTPDNFQSRRPNTSFCFLDIRSPGLGDTAMYLCATSLSGGSYEQYFGPGTRLTVT.

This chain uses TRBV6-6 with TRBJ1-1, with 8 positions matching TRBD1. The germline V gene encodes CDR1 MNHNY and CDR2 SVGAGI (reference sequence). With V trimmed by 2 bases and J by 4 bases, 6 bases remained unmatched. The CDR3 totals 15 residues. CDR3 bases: TGTGCCAGCAGTTACCCGCAGGGGGCGCGCACTGAAGCTTTCTTT. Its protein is CASSYPQGARTEAFF.

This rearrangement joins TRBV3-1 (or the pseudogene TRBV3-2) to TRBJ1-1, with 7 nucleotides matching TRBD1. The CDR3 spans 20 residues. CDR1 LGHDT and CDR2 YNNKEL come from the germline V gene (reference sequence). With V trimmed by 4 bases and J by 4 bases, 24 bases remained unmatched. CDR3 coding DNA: TGTGCCAGCAGCCCCTTAAGGGGGACAGTGTCGTGGGGTGGAGGCACTGAAGCTTTCTTT. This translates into CASSPLRGTVSWGGGTEAFF.

CDR3 protein: CASSYGQAYYEQYF. CDR3 in DNA: TGTGCCAGCAGTTACGGACAGGCATACTACGAGCAGTACTTC. The rearrangement links TRBV6-5 to TRBJ2-7; TRBD1 matches 7 bases. With V trimmed by 2 bases and J by 3 bases, 4 bases remained unmatched. Per germline, CDR1 MNHEY and CDR2 SVGAGI. The CDR3 extends over 14 amino acids.

The chain's CDR3 is CASSYAPDRNTEAFF. CDR3 DNA sequence: TGTGCCAGCAGTTACGCCCCAGACAGGAACACTGAAGCTTTCTTT. The chain combines TRBV6-6 with TRBJ1-1; D might be TRBD1 (5 bases). Germline loops: CDR1 MNHNY, CDR2 SVGAGI (reference sequence). Deletions cut 2 bases from V and 1 base from J, with 11 bases between. This CDR3 comprises 15 residues.

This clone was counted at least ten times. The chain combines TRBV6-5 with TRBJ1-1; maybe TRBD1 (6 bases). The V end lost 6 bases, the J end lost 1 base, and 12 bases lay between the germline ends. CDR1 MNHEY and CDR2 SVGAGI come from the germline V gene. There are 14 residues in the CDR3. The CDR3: CASRTGGPNTEAFF. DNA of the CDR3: TGTGCCAGCAGGACAGGCGGCCCGAACACTGAAGCTTTCTTT.

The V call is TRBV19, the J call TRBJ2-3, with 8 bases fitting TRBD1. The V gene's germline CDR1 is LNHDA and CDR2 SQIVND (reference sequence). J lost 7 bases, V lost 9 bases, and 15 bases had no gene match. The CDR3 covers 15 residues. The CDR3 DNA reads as TGTGCCAGCGGAGCGACCGGGACAGGAGGTAATACGCAGTATTTT. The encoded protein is CASGATGTGGNTQYF.

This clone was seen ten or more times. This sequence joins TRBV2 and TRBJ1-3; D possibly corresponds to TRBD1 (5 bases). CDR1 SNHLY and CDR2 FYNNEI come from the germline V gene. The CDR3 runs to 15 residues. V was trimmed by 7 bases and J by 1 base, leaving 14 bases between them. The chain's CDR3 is CASISQGLSGNTIYF. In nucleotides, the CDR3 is TGTGCCAGCATTTCCCAGGGCTTATCTGGAAACACCATATATTTT.

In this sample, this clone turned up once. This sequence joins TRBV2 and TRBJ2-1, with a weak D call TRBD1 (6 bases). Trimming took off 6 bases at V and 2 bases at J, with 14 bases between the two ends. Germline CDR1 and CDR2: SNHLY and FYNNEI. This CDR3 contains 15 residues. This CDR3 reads CASRRDKTAYNEQFF. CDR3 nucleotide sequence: TGTGCCAGCAGACGGGACAAAACAGCCTACAATGAGCAGTTCTTC.

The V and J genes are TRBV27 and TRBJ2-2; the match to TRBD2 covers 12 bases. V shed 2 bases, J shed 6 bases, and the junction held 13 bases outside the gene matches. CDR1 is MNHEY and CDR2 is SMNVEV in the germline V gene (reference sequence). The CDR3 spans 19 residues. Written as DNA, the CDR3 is TGTGCCAGCAGTTTAAGTTTGACTAGCGGGGGATACTATCCCGGGGAGCTGTTTTTT. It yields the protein CASSLSLTSGGYYPGELFF.

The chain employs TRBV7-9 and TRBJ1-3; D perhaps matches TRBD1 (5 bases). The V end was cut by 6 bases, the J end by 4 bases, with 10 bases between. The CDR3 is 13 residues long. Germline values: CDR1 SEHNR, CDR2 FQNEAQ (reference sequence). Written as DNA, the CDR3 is TGTGCCAGCAGTGGGGCGAGAGGAAACACCATATATTTT. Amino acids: CASSGARGNTIYF.

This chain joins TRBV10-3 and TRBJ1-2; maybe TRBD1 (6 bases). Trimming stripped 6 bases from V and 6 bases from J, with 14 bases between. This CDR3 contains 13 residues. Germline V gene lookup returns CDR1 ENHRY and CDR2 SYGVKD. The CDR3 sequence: CAIRLDSRHGYTF. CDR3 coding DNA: TGTGCCATCAGACTGGACAGTAGACATGGCTACACCTTC.

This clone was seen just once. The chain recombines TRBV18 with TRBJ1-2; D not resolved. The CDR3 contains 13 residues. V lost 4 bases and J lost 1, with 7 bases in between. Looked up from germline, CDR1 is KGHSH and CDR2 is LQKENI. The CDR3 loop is CASSLGGNYGYTF. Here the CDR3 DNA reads TGTGCCAGCTCACTAGGCGGTAACTATGGCTACACCTTC.

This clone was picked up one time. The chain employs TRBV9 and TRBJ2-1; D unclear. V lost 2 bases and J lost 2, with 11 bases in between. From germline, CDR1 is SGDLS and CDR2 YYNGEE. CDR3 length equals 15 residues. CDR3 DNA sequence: TGTGCCAGCAGCGTCCAAACGGTCACCTACAATGAGCAGTTCTTC. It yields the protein CASSVQTVTYNEQFF.

The DNA of the CDR3 is TGTGCCAGCAGTTACTTTCCGAGCAATCAGCCCCAGCATTTT. Its translation is CASSYFPSNQPQHF. This chain connects TRBV6-6 to TRBJ1-5, with D hard to call. CDR3 length: 14 residues. Per germline, CDR1 MNHNY and CDR2 SVGAGI (reference sequence). V gave up 1 base and J gave up 1 base, with 5 bases separating them.

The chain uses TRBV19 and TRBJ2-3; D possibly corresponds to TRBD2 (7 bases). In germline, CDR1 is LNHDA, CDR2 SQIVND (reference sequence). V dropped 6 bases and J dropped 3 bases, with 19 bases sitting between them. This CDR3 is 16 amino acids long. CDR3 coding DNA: TGTGCCAGTAGACCTAGGGCGGGGGCTAAAACAGATACGCAGTATTTT. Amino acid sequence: CASRPRAGAKTDTQYF. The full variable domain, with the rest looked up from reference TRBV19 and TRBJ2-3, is DGGITQSPKYLFRKEGQNVTLSCEQNLNHDAMYWYRQDPGQGLRLIYYSQIVNDFQKGDIAEGYSVSREKKESFPLTVTSAQKNPTAFYLCASRPRAGAKTDTQYFGPGTRLTVL.

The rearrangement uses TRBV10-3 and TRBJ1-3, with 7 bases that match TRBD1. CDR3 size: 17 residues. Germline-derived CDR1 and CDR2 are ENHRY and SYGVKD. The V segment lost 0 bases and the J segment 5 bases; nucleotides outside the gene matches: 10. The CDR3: CAISESALDRERNTIYF. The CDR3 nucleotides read TGTGCCATCAGTGAGTCCGCCTTAGACAGGGAAAGAAACACCATATATTTT.